The 8 T cell receptor beta chains in this list originate from one sample, sequenced in a study of T cells in Graves' hyperthyroidism and ophthalmopathy. RNA transcripts were the template for amplifying TCR beta CDR3 regions. TCR CDR3 regions were first amplified by RT-PCR with HTBI primers. TCRdb passed the multiplex PCR reads through MiXCR, listing each CDR3 protein once. The data contain hundreds of thousands of distinct CDR3 sequences, around 13% of them seen just once; the ten biggest clones take up approximately 13%. The material sequenced was blood. The receptors originated from a woman between 50 and 59 years old with Graves' ophthalmopathy.

The rearrangement uses TRBV6-5 and TRBJ1-1; D may be TRBD1 (6 bases). Deletions cut 0 bases from V and 5 bases from J, with 10 bases between. Germline assignment: CDR1 MNHEY and CDR2 SVGAGI. The CDR3 loop spans 14 amino acids. The CDR3: CASSYSGAGTEAFF. DNA of the CDR3: TGTGCCAGCAGTTACTCGGGGGCTGGTACTGAAGCTTTCTTT.

This clonotype was picked up many times. The rearrangement links TRBV28 to TRBJ2-2; a weak D match, TRBD1 (5 bases). This CDR3 spans 14 amino acids. Per the germline V gene, CDR1 is MDHEN and CDR2 is SYDVKM. Trimming removed 3 bases from V and 4 bases from J, with 9 bases in between. CDR3 DNA sequence: TGTGCCAGCAGTTTGGGGCACGGCACCGGGGAGCTGTTTTTT. The encoded protein is CASSLGHGTGELFF.

In its sample, this clonotype was seen a few times. A read error may explain this, as a much larger clone is one base away. The V and J genes are TRBV28 and TRBJ2-5; 7 nucleotides match TRBD1. The V segment lost 7 bases and the J segment 7 bases; nucleotides outside the gene matches: 15. Germline V gene lookup returns CDR1 MDHEN and CDR2 SYDVKM. This CDR3 spans 15 amino acids. CDR3 amino acids: CASKRNGDSPGTQYF. CDR3 nucleotide sequence: TGTGCCAGCAAGCGAAACGGGGACAGCCCAGGGACCCAGTACTTC.

This clonotype was counted many times. The V gene is TRBV20-1, the J gene TRBJ2-4; 8 nucleotides match TRBD2. The germline gives CDR1 DFQATT, CDR2 SNEGSKA (reference sequence). The CDR3 has 14 residues. V dropped 0 bases and J dropped 8; count of bases not matched to a gene: 6. The CDR3 sequence: CSARDISGTYIQYF. CDR3 nucleotides: TGCAGTGCTAGAGATATTAGCGGGACCTACATTCAGTACTTC.

This clonotype was observed many times. This chain connects TRBV28 to TRBJ1-2; D is ambiguous. Germline V gives CDR1 MDHEN, CDR2 SYDVKM. V was clipped by 10 bases and J by 8 bases, with 20 bases between them. The CDR3 has 13 amino acids. The CDR3, as DNA: TGTGCCACCCTTAACGGGGTAATGAGGGGCTACACCTTC. Its translation: CATLNGVMRGYTF.

This clonotype was recorded at least ten times. This rearrangement joins TRBV3-1 to TRBJ2-3; D is ambiguous. V lost 3 bases and J lost 4, with 8 bases in between. CDR1 LGHDT and CDR2 YNNKEL come from the germline V gene (reference sequence). The CDR3 has 13 residues. This chain's CDR3 is CASSQTPPDTQYF. CDR3 bases: TGTGCCAGCAGCCAGACGCCCCCAGATACGCAGTATTTT.

At least ten counts were recorded for this clonotype. This chain uses TRBV6-2 or TRBV6-3 with TRBJ2-7; 9 bases align to TRBD1. Germline V gene data show CDR1 as MNHEY and CDR2 as SVGEGT. The junction had 4 bases not matched to a gene; V was cut back by 5 bases and J by 2 bases. There are 14 residues in the CDR3. This CDR3 reads CASSTGQGPYEQYF. CDR3 in DNA: TGTGCCAGCAGTACGGGACAGGGCCCCTACGAGCAGTACTTC.

This clonotype was seen at least ten times. The chain recombines TRBV6-1 with TRBJ1-6; 9 bases align to TRBD1. The CDR3 is 18 amino acids. The germline CDR1 and CDR2 sequences are MNHNS and SASEGT. V trimming: 6 bases; J trimming: 1 base; junction bases outside the gene matches: 10. CDR3 DNA sequence: TGTGCCAGCAGACCTGGGACAGGGATAAGATCCTATAATTCACCCCTCCACTTT. This encodes CASRPGTGIRSYNSPLHF.